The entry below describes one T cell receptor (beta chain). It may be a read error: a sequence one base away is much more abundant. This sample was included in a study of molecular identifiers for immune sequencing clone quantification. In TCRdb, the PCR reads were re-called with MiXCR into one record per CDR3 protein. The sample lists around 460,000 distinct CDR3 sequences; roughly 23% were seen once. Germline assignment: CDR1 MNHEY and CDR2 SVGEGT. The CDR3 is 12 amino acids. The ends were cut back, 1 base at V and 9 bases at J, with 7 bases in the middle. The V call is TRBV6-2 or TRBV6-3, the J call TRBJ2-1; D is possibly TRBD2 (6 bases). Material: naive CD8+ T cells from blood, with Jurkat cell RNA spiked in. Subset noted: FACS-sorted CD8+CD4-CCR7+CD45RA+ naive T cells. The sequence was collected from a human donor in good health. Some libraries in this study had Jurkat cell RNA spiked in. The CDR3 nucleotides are TGTGCCAGCAGTTACTTGGAGGGTGAGCAGTTCTTC. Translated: CASSYLEGEQFF.